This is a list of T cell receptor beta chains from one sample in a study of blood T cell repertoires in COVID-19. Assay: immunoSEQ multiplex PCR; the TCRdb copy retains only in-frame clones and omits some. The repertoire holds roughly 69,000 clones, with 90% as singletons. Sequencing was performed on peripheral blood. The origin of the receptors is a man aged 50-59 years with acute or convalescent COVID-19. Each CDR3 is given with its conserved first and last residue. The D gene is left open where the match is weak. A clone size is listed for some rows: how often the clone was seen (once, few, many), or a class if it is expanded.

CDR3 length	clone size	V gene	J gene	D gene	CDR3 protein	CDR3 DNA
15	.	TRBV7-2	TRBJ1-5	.	CASSLALGGSQPQHF	TGTGCCAGCAGCTTAGCGCTAGGAGGGAGTCAGCCCCAGCATTTT
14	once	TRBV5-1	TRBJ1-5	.	CASSLDSSNQPQHF	TGCGCCAGCAGCTTGGACAGCAGCAATCAGCCCCAGCATTTT
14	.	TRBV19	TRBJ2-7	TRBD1	CASRVRDSSYEQYF	TGTGCCAGTAGGGTCCGGGACAGCTCCTACGAGCAGTACTTC
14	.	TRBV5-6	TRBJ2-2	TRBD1	CASSPGQGVRELFF	TGTGCCAGCAGCCCTGGACAGGGTGTGCGGGAGCTGTTTTTT
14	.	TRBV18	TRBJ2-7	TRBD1	CASSADRGAYEQYF	TGTGCCAGCTCGGCTGACAGGGGGGCCTACGAGCAGTACTTC
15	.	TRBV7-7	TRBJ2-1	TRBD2	CASSLGLAGVDEQFF	TGTGCCAGCAGCTTAGGATTGGCGGGAGTCGATGAGCAGTTCTTC
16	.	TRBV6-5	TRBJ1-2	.	CASSYYRGGGNYGYTF	TGTGCCAGCAGTTACTACCGCGGGGGGGGCAACTATGGCTACACCTTC
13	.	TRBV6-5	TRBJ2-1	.	CASSTRASTEQFF	TGTGCCAGCAGTACACGGGCTAGCACAGAGCAGTTCTTC
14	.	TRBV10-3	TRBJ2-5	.	CAINSDRFQETQYF	TGTGCCATCAACAGTGACAGGTTTCAAGAGACCCAGTACTTC
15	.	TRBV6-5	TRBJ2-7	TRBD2	CASSYGTSGTYEQYF	TGTGCCAGCAGTTACGGGACTAGCGGAACCTACGAGCAGTACTTC